This entry describes one T cell receptor (beta chain). Its binding antigen is unknown. No base-level quality is on record; no much larger clone is a single base apart. Receptor amplification or capture employed the immunoSEQ multiplex PCR assay. For the multiplex PCR, a mixture combining 60 forward primers for TCR Vbeta segments and 13 reverse primers for TCR Jbeta segments was used. The CDR3 region of rearranged TCR beta genes was amplified from genomic DNA with a multiplex PCR assay. Amplified TCR beta libraries were sequenced as 87-base-pair reads on the Illumina HiSeq System. The study's own analysis went as follows. A later analysis tallied roughly 76 million unique TCR beta chains across the 700 or so repertoires, and approximately 12 million of those chains were shared by two or more donors. To remove PCR and sequencing errors, raw reads were error-corrected and collapsed into unique sequences using a nearest-neighbor algorithm that merged closely related sequences. CDR3 sequences were aligned to IMGT reference sequences to assign V, D and J gene segments. For a sequence to be retained, a match of at least six nucleotides to both a V gene segment and a J gene segment was required. Rearrangements were called productive when the CDR3 lacked stop codons and stayed in frame with V and J; all others were non-productive. CDR3 was defined according to IMGT convention as the region running from the second conserved V-encoded cysteine to the conserved J-encoded phenylalanine. Sequences without an unambiguous match to a single V gene segment were excluded from the earlier analysis of almost 600 of the donors. In an earlier analysis of 587 of the donors, V segments were called functional above 56.7% productive rearrangements and were called segregating when the between-donor standard deviation exceeded 5%. A statistical classification framework was built to diagnose cytomegalovirus status from the catalog of TCR beta chain sequences. V and J gene assignment, in a later analysis, came from comparing TCR nucleotide sequences with IMGT/GENE-DB human TR gene sequences. A later analysis assigned CDR3 sequences and most-parsimonious VDJ recombination scenarios with the TCRdist pipeline. In a later analysis, each TCR beta chain was defined by its CDR3 amino acid sequence together with its V-gene family, and reads without a unique V-gene family were excluded. A later analysis removed 500 to 600 highly shared, low-generation-probability nucleotide sequences to deal with suspected cross-contamination and a sequencing artifact. In a later analysis, a clonal expansion index for each public chain was calculated from normalized within-repertoire ranks of inferred template counts. In a later analysis, generation probabilities were computed using a VDJ recombination model fitted to out-of-frame rearrangements, and the results were checked against IGoR. A later analysis scored TCR-TCR, TCR-HLA and TCR-CMV co-occurrence with hypergeometric tests, applying a repertoire-size bias correction to TCR pairs. To estimate false discovery rates, a later analysis permuted the HLA or CMV assignments 20 times. In a later analysis, co-occurring TCRs were grouped with DBSCAN, and TCRdist sequence similarity was added when clustering was performed within HLA-allele-positive subsets. Repertoires with fewer than 30,000 or more than 120,000 public chains, plus five repertoires with anomalous nucleotide sharing, were excluded from co-occurrence clustering. TCRdb provides this immuneACCESS table in a form limited to in-frame rearrangements. Some clones are lacking; in checked studies, under half of them reflect an unresolved V gene, and why the rest are absent is not known. V and J calls and clone size follow that table, whereas D and trimming were derived from the DNA. This sample comprises some 190,000 clones, around 86% of them detected only once. Of the sample, about 1.7% is held by the ten largest clones.

These data come from a study of cytomegalovirus exposure and HLA in healthy donors (dated by TCRdb to about 2017). About the investigation overall: According to an earlier analysis of several hundred of the donors, roughly 180 million T cells yielded 120 million or so unique TCR beta sequences and about 280 Gb of sequence data. An early release that covered some 640 HLA-typed donors contained approximately 300 gigabases of sequencing data and 85 million to 100 million unique TCR sequences. Of the 300 to 500 genotyped donors, 70% to 90% were placed in the genetic ancestry cluster associated with self-reported Caucasian donors. The study aimed to test whether cataloging public T cell receptors could reveal signatures of past pathogen exposure. The study used immunosequencing to profile the T cell repertoires of around 600 subjects and linked those repertoires to cytomegalovirus serostatus. Besides the first cohort of more than 650 subjects, a separate validation cohort made up of roughly 130 different subjects was used. The study combined high-throughput TCR immunosequencing, statistical association of individual TCRs with disease status, and machine learning to predict cytomegalovirus infection status. To study patterns of TCR occurrence, a later analysis re-analyzed previously published TCR beta repertoires from 550 to 800 donors and added high-resolution HLA genotyping. The later analysis used no new phenotypic data to find candidate immune exposures, relying instead on TCR beta sequences and their occurrence across donors. An earlier analysis of fewer than 750 of the donors used high-throughput TCR beta sequencing to judge whether each TCR beta V gene segment behaved as functional or pseudogenic. Donor age, sex, ethnicity and CMV serostatus were collected together with the repertoire data. Genome-wide SNP genotypes for about 65% of the roughly 670 donors were used in a later genetic analysis, which treated that subset as a discovery cohort. All discovery cohort repertoires had been generated using a single sequencing platform. Both class I and class II loci were covered by HLA typing, at four-digit resolution. Typing coverage varied by locus: roughly 620-640 donors for A, B, C, DRB1 and DQB1; roughly 520 for DQA1; about 570 for DPA1; roughly 450 for DPB1. A handful of DR-DQ haplotypes were handled as single units for association and clustering because linkage in the cohort was strong. Among almost 400 genotyped donors of the cohort, an average of around 240,000 unique TCR beta nucleotide sequences were sequenced per donor, roughly 18% of them non-productive. Points the paper makes about the study in general: A cluster of highly shared sequence variants was judged likely to represent a technical artifact of the sequencing pipeline. Because HLA typing was missing for some donors at each locus, association tests included only the typed subset. In vitro tests confirmed that a few of the cytomegalovirus-associated TCR beta chains recognize cytomegalovirus antigens. The study gave a list of about 150 TCR beta chains associated with cytomegalovirus. An earlier analysis of 587 of the donors showed that most TCR beta V segments appeared in productive rearrangements either about 90% or about 30% of the time, which broadly matched IMGT annotations. According to the authors, the approach could potentially be generalized to other disease states and immunological phenotypes. Compared with equally common non-associated chains, HLA-associated TCR beta chains in a later analysis were more clonally expanded and had lower generation probabilities. A later analysis associated 16,951 TCR beta sequences with specific HLA alleles at a false discovery rate of 0.05. The only immune exposure information available for the cohort was CMV serostatus. V-gene and J-gene trimming of TCR beta chains was associated with a missense DCLRE1C variant in a later genetic analysis, and the association was replicated in an independent cohort. Some IMGT-functional V segments, including TRBV6-2 and TRBV6-3, could not be distinguished by the 87-base-pair reads and were therefore excluded. A later analysis reported that several top co-occurrence clusters appeared linked to parvovirus B19, influenza, CMV and Epstein-Barr virus. This cohort had only TCR beta chains sequenced, and the lack of alpha or paired-chain data limited which features could be detected. The classifier was reported to diagnose cytomegalovirus status with high specificity and sensitivity in both the original cohort and the validation cohort. A later analysis found that most CMV-associated TCR beta chains appeared HLA-restricted, with HLA associations seemingly driven largely by CMV exposure. Presence/absence analyses assumed roughly uniform sequencing depth across donors, an assumption that may not hold. Across donors, most TCR sequences were observed very rarely, whereas some public TCRs were present in many individuals. A further reported finding was that TCR beta sequences accurately predicted the HLA-A and HLA-B alleles for most subjects in the first cohort. The earlier analysis of approximately 560 of the donors excluded approximately 17 rarely observed V segments, including chromosome 9 orphons, because counts were too low. A later analysis found that TCR association rates varied across HLA loci, with DRB1 alleles showing the most associated TCRs and HLA-C alleles the fewest. When HLA alleles, especially DR and DQ, strongly co-occurred, attributing TCR associations to individual alleles was difficult. According to a later genetic analysis, donors in an Asian-associated ancestry cluster had fewer N-insertions in productive TCRs than the approximately 630-donor mean. Linkage disequilibrium might explain the correlated functional status among segregating V segments, but an unknown experimental factor could not be excluded.

In total, roughly 710 healthy bone marrow donors made up the cohort. At the time of sampling, every cohort member was nominally healthy, though immune exposures that went unrecorded were likely present. The donor tested CMV seronegative and was one of the 352 seronegative cohort members. A peripheral blood sample was provided by each donor, and peripheral blood mononuclear cells were used for TCR beta sequencing. Genomic DNA was extracted from the blood cell samples with the Qiagen DNeasy Blood Extraction Kit. Counted from cysteine to phenylalanine, this CDR3 has 15 amino acids. CDR3 DNA is the only sequence kept; it has 45 bases, read in frame from the first base. V lost 2 bases and J lost 2 bases, and the count of bases not matched to a germline gene is 2. CDR1 SGHVS and CDR2 FNYEAQ are derived from the germline V gene.

Sequences were obtained from PBMCs. The sequence was collected from a woman under 30 in good health and CMV-seronegative. The chain is encoded by TRBV7-6 joined to TRBJ2-1, with 8 bases matching TRBD1. The CDR3 protein is CASSLLDRAYNEQFF. The DNA is TGTGCCAGCAGCTTACTGGACAGGGCCTACAATGAGCAGTTCTTC. When the CDR3 is completed using the reference TRBV7-6 and TRBJ2-1 genes on either side, the full variable domain is GAGVSQSPRYKVTKRGQDVALRCDPISGHVSLYWYRQALGQGPEFLTYFNYEAQQDKSGLPNDRFSAERPEGSISTLTIQRTEQRDSAMYRCASSLLDRAYNEQFFGPGTRLTVL.